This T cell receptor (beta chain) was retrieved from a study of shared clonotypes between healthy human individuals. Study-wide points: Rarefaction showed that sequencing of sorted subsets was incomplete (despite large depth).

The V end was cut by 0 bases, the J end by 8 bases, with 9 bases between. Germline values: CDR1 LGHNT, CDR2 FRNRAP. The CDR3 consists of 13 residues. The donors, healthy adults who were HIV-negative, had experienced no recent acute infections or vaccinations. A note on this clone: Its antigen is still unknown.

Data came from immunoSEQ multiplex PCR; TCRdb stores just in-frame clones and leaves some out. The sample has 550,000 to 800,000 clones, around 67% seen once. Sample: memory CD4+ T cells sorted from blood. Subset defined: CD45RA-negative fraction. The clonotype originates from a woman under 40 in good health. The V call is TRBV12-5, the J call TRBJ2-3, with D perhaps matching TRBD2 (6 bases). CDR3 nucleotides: TGTGCTAGTGGTTTGGTCCCGGGGGTTACGCAGTATTTT. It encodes CASGLVPGVTQYF.